This T cell receptor beta chain was recovered during a study of shared clonotypes between healthy human individuals. Remarks on this clone: Antigen specificity is unknown.

In the original analysis: Filtering differed, since immunoSEQ gave only junction sequences and no quality scores. The protocol was immunoSEQ multiplex PCR, while the TCRdb copy is restricted to in-frame clones and leaves out a portion. The DNA was the basis for D and trimming; V, J and clone size are from that table. The sample lists millions of clones, over 90% seen once, with approximately 0.4% in the top ten. Splitting of CD4+ cells produced CD45RA+ naive and CD45RA-negative memory subsets. General observations from the study: The authors sampled blood alone, and tissue repertoires likely differ. Clonotype sharing among the donors was expected to vary with sequencing depth.

The germline gives CDR1 MDHEN, CDR2 SYDVKM. V dropped 5 bases and J dropped 7 bases, with 12 bases sitting between them. The CDR3 covers 12 residues. This TCR derives from a man between 18 and 29 years old in good health. Some clones in this sample may be carry-over from other donors' samples. Sequencing was done on a sample of naive CD4+ T cells from PBMCs. Subset: CD45RA+ positively selected. The chain combines TRBV28 with TRBJ2-7; tentatively, D is TRBD1 or TRBD2 (5 bases each). CDR3 sequence: CASSNPGREQYF. The CDR3 DNA is TGTGCCAGCAGTAATCCGGGACGAGAGCAGTACTTC.